This T cell receptor (beta chain) was profiled in a study of shared clonotypes between healthy human individuals (TCRdb year 2020). Regarding the research as a whole: Three men and two women, aged 18 to 49 years, made up the cohort. Leukapheresis yielded between about 0.9 and 10 billion PBMCs per donor. Per donor, three plates each were used for CD4 naive and CD4 memory, two for CD8 naive, and one for CD8 memory. To increase sequencing depth and limit assay-specific biases, TCR repertoire library preparation and sequencing were carried out by different laboratories using diverse techniques. To estimate repertoire size and how much clonotypes are shared between individuals, the study performed deep sequencing of blood TCR repertoires from roughly five healthy adults.

What the research found in general, with its limitations: Based on pairwise subsampling, the degree of clonotype sharing among donors was expected to be affected by sequencing depth. Sampling was restricted to blood, and TCR repertoires in tissue are likely to differ from TCR repertoires in blood. When a handful of donors were compared, the shared fraction of clonotypes was about 5.2% for naive CD4, over 3% for naive CD8, 2.3% for memory CD4, and 0.35% to 0.4% for memory CD8. Incomplete sequencing was indicated by rarefaction of sorted-subset datasets, despite the large sequencing depth. Naive subsets generally had larger estimated clonotype richness than memory subsets did. Compared with non-shared clonotypes, clonotypes shared by all four sorted-subset donors had higher generation probabilities. Because the study included only a small number of donors, the genetic and exposure-history diversity represented was limited.

Regarding this clone: Its target antigen remains unknown. Within one base of it there is no much larger clone, and no base qualities were kept.

Healthy HIV-negative adults with no recently reported acute infections or vaccinations were included as donors. Every donor was a Caucasian adult living in Nashville, Tennessee, USA. Magnetic negative selection was used to enrich CD4+ T cells, after which naive cells were positively selected on CD45RA and the negative fraction became the memory subset. Blood was obtained by leukapheresis, after which PBMCs were separated by Ficoll-Histopaque density gradient centrifugation and cryopreserved in liquid nitrogen vapor phase. Analytical flow cytometry was used to check the purity and quantity of each magnetically sorted T cell population. From each sorted fraction, genomic DNA was isolated and quantified by UV absorbance on a Nanodrop 2000c. From the cysteine up to the phenylalanine, the CDR3 has a length of 12 residues. Left in the record is the CDR3 DNA by itself, 36 bases read in frame from the first base. CDR1 WNHNN and CDR2 SYGVQD were looked up in the germline V gene (reference sequence). The trim is 2 bases for V and 11 bases for J, with a gap of 12 bases between the germline ends.

Using the deep immunoSEQ assay, multiplex PCR amplified TCR CDR3 regions from genomic DNA. Genomic DNA extracted from each cell subset was distributed evenly over all wells of several immunoSEQ 96-well plates, and each plate served as one replicate. For sorted subsets, each replicate PCR was loaded with roughly 200 ng genomic DNA, equivalent to 25,000 to 30,000 T cell genomes. The purified libraries were quantified using a Qubit 3.0 fluorometer, sized with a Bioanalyzer 2100, and then quantified again using the KAPA Library Quantification kit. Each immunoSEQ 96-well plate was sequenced on its own single-read 150-cycle Illumina NextSeq 550 flow cell. Under the source paper's analysis protocol: Because the immunoSEQ output included only junctional sequences and no quality scores, the filtering could not be the same as the filtering used for full-length reads. To assign V/J genes and CDR3, sequences were annotated using PyIR, a Python wrapper for IgBLAST v1.9, with IMGT germline references. Reads with weak V/J assignments (E-value above 1e-6), missing CDR3, stop codons, out-of-frame junctions, or ambiguous translated residues were removed. V3J clonotypes were defined by identical inferred V gene, J gene, and CDR3 amino acid sequence. The percentage overlap between two repertoires was calculated by dividing the number of shared unique clonotypes by the size of the smaller repertoire. Three approaches were used to assess repertoire richness: RTK rarefaction, the Chao1 estimator, and Recon v2.1 estimates of unobserved clonotypes. OLGA was used to compute generation probabilities for all TCRbeta clonotypes that the gDNA method yielded from a few donors. In TCRdb, the immuneACCESS table is reduced to in-frame sequences with V and J assigned. These tables do not hold every clone; where another copy was compared, an unresolved V gene accounts for under half, and the others remain unexplained. V, J and clone size derive from that table, while D and trimming were established from the DNA sequence. The sample yields fewer than 1.6 million clones; approximately 98.5% were counted once. The ten largest account for roughly 0.36% of the sample.

This receptor was identified in a man between 25 and 39 years old in good health. Recombination connected TRBV10-1 to TRBJ1-1; too little of a D gene remains to name it. Sequenced: naive CD4+ T cells sorted from blood. The intended sense of this specimen's cell subset or site label: CD45RA+ positively selected. The CDR3 region: CASSEDRGVAFF. The nucleotides read TGCGCCAGCAGTGAGGACCGGGGTGTCGCTTTCTTT.